This T cell receptor (beta chain) appears in the sequencing data of a study of T cells expressing NK-cell markers. Whole-study context: The study drew TCR beta repertoires from sorted CD3+CD56+NKG2C+, CD3+CD56+NKG2C- and CD3+CD56-NKG2C+ T cells. Study observations and caveats: No clear determination of HCMV specificity was made for expanded NKG2C+ T cell clones. These clonotypes, the leaders elsewhere, also led the CD3+CD56-NKG2C+ fraction in a handful of donors.

Concerning this clonotype: What it binds is unknown.

CDR1 is SEHNR and CDR2 is FQNEAQ in the germline V gene (reference sequence). This CDR3 contains 12 residues. TCRdb re-called the 5' RACE reads; one entry per CDR3 protein, DNA not given. Recorded for this sample: 300,000 to 450,000 distinct CDR3 sequences. The sequencing input was blood T cells: a sorted CD56 or NKG2C T cell subset, CD4+ or CD8+ T cells, or bulk PBMC T cells (not recorded which). This receptor was identified in a man between 18 and 69 years old in good health. The chain links TRBV7-9 to TRBJ1-1. The CDR3 loop reads CASSLADRKAFF.